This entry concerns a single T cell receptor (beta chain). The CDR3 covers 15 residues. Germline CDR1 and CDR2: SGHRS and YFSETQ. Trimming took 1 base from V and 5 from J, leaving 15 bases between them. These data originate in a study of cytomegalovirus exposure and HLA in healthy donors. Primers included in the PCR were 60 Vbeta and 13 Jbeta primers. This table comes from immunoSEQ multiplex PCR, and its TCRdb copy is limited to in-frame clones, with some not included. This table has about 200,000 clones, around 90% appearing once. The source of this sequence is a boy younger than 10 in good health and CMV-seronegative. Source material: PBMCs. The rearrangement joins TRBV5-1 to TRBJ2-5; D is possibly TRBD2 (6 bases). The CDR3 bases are TGCGCCAGCAGCTTGATCGGGGGAATGGTGGAGACCCAGTACTTC. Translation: CASSLIGGMVETQYF. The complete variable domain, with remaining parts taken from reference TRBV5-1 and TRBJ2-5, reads KAGVTQTPRYLIKTRGQQVTLSCSPISGHRSVSWYQQTPGQGLQFLFEYFSETQRNKGNFPGRFSGRQFSNSRSEMNVSTLELGDSALYLCASSLIGGMVETQYFGPGTRLLVL.